This TCR beta chain is from a study of blood T cell repertoires in COVID-19. About the research overall: Italy, Spain and the United States were the sources of the convalescent and acute COVID-19 samples.

V was trimmed by 1 base and J by 5 bases, leaving 11 bases between them. Germline V CDR1 and CDR2: LGHNA, YSLEER. The CDR3 sequence is 15 residues long. Clones were sequenced by immunoSEQ multiplex PCR, and TCRdb holds only the in-frame ones, with some missing. In the table there are over 100,000 clones, about 80% of which are singletons. V gene TRBV4-3 combines with J gene TRBJ1-4, with D hard to call. The material sequenced was peripheral blood. The TCR was taken from a woman aged 80 or over with acute or convalescent COVID-19. The CDR3: CASSQVLRRNEKLFF. In nucleotides, the CDR3 is TGCGCCAGCAGCCAAGTACTCAGGAGGAATGAAAAACTGTTTTTT.